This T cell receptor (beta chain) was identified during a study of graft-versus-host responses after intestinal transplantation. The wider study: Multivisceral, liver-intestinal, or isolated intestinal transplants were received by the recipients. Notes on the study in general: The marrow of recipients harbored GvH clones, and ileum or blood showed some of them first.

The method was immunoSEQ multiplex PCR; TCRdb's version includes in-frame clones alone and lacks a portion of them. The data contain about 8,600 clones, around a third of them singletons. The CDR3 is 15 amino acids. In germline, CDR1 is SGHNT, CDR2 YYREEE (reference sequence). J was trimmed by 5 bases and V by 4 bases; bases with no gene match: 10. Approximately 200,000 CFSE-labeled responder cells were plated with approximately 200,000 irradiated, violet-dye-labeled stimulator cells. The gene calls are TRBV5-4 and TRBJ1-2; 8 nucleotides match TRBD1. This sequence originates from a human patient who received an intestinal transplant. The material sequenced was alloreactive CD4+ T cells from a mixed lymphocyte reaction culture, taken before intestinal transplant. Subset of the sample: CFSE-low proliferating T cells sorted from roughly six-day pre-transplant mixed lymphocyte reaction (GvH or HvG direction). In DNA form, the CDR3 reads TGTGCCAGCAGCCGATCGGGACAGGCGCTTTATGGCTACACCTTC. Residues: CASSRSGQALYGYTF.